These T cell receptor beta chains were read from a single sample in a study of blood T cell repertoires in COVID-19. The data were produced by immunoSEQ multiplex PCR, yet TCRdb's version contains in-frame clones alone and is incomplete. The sample shows some 200,000 clones, 80% to 90% of them seen only once. Specimen: peripheral blood. These TCRs come from a man aged 35-49 years with active or convalescent COVID-19. CDR3s include the opening cysteine and the closing phenylalanine or tryptophan. Each record gives: CDR3 length, V gene, clone size, D gene, J gene, CDR3 protein, CDR3 DNA. The D gene is left open where the match is weak. Where a row states a size, it is once, few, many or the class of an expanded clone; other rows omit it.

16	TRBV30	.	.	TRBJ2-3	CACTPPARTRVDTQYF	TGTGCCTGTACGCCCCCTGCTAGGACGAGGGTGGATACGCAGTATTTT
15	TRBV5-1	.	.	TRBJ2-1	CASSFSGSSYNEQFF	TGCGCCAGCAGCTTTAGCGGTTCCTCCTACAATGAGCAGTTCTTC
14	TRBV7-2	.	TRBD1	TRBJ2-7	CASSSQGGSYEQYF	TGTGCCAGCAGCTCACAGGGGGGCTCCTACGAGCAGTACTTC
15	TRBV7-2	once	TRBD1	TRBJ1-2	CASSFGQGAGYGYTF	TGTGCCAGCAGCTTCGGACAGGGGGCTGGATATGGCTACACCTTC
16	TRBV5-1	.	.	TRBJ1-1	CASSSAGPAGGTEAFF	TGCGCCAGCAGCTCGGCGGGACCGGCGGGGGGCACTGAAGCTTTCTTT
13	TRBV27	.	.	TRBJ1-2	CASSLVQGYGYTF	TGTGCCAGCAGTTTAGTCCAGGGCTATGGCTACACCTTC
16	TRBV9	.	TRBD2	TRBJ2-3	CASSAPGLAGTDTQYF	TGTGCCAGCAGCGCCCCGGGACTAGCTGGGACAGATACGCAGTATTTT
17	TRBV9	.	.	TRBJ2-7	CASSVGAGTRTIYEQYF	TGTGCCAGCAGCGTCGGAGCCGGGACACGGACCATCTACGAGCAGTACTTC
13	TRBV30	.	.	TRBJ2-7	CAWSVQGGDEQYF	TGTGCCTGGAGCGTCCAGGGGGGCGACGAGCAGTACTTC
15	TRBV18	.	.	TRBJ2-3	CASSPGATSTDTQYF	TGTGCCAGCTCACCAGGGGCAACTAGCACAGATACGCAGTATTTT
14	TRBV6-1	.	.	TRBJ1-5	CASSEYRSNQPQHF	TGTGCCAGCAGTGAGTACAGGAGCAATCAGCCCCAGCATTTT
15	TRBV6-2/TRBV6-3	.	.	TRBJ2-2	CASGLGTLNTGELFF	TGTGCCAGCGGCCTGGGGACTTTGAACACCGGGGAGCTGTTTTTT
16	TRBV5-1	.	TRBD1	TRBJ1-6	CASSYGVGGENSPLHF	TGCGCCAGCAGCTATGGGGTAGGGGGCGAAAATTCACCCCTCCACTTT
17	TRBV4-3	.	TRBD1	TRBJ1-6	CASSQEGTGGYNSPLHF	TGCGCCAGCAGCCAAGAAGGAACAGGGGGATATAATTCACCCCTCCACTTT
14	TRBV30	few	TRBD1	TRBJ1-1	CAWRGDRVNTEAFF	TGTGCCTGGAGGGGGGACAGGGTGAACACTGAAGCTTTCTTT
15	TRBV7-9	.	.	TRBJ1-5	CASSPGDARNQPQHF	TGTGCCAGCAGCCCGGGAGATGCTCGCAATCAGCCCCAGCATTTT
15	TRBV19	.	TRBD1	TRBJ2-5	CASSILGQGAETQYF	TGTGCCAGTAGTATTCTAGGACAGGGGGCAGAGACCCAGTACTTC
13	TRBV9	.	TRBD1	TRBJ2-3	CASSEGGVDTQYF	TGTGCCAGCAGCGAAGGGGGCGTAGATACGCAGTATTTT
13	TRBV6-5	.	.	TRBJ1-1	CASSFGQGTEAFF	TGTGCCAGCAGTTTCGGGCAGGGGACTGAAGCTTTCTTT
16	TRBV18	.	.	TRBJ1-3	CASSLGLSSSGNTIYF	TGTGCCAGCTCATTGGGACTTTCCAGCTCTGGAAACACCATATATTTT
12	TRBV4-3	.	.	TRBJ1-4	CASSQRGEKLFF	TGCGCCAGCAGCCAACGGGGTGAAAAACTGTTTTTT
15	TRBV5-4	.	TRBD1	TRBJ1-1	CASSLKGQGNTEAFF	TGTGCCAGCAGCTTGAAGGGACAGGGGAACACTGAAGCTTTCTTT
14	TRBV30	.	.	TRBJ1-1	CAWSVGQLNTEAFF	TGTGCCTGGAGTGTCGGACAGTTGAACACTGAAGCTTTCTTT
15	TRBV5-1	.	TRBD1	TRBJ1-2	CASSIAGTGRNGYTF	TGCGCCAGCAGCATAGCCGGGACAGGGAGGAATGGCTACACCTTC
18	TRBV7-2	.	TRBD1	TRBJ1-3	CASSGGDRGPPSGNTIYF	TGTGCCAGCAGTGGCGGGGACAGGGGCCCTCCCTCTGGAAACACCATATATTTT
18	TRBV3-1/TRBV3-2	.	TRBD1	TRBJ1-3	CASTFSFRRGSSGNTIYF	TGTGCCAGCACCTTCTCCTTCCGCAGGGGGAGCTCTGGAAACACCATATATTTT
13	TRBV24-1	.	TRBD1	TRBJ1-2	CATHGGGDYGYTF	TGTGCCACCCACGGAGGGGGCGACTATGGCTACACCTTC
17	TRBV2	few	.	TRBJ1-5	CASSEGKRGFGNQPQHF	TGTGCCAGCAGTGAGGGGAAGAGAGGGTTCGGAAATCAGCCCCAGCATTTT
20	TRBV7-8	.	.	TRBJ2-7	CASSLARGGTLGRGNYEQYF	TGTGCCAGCAGCTTAGCGCGAGGGGGGACCCTGGGCAGGGGGAACTACGAGCAGTACTTC
16	TRBV5-1	.	TRBD1	TRBJ2-7	CASSLEGTGAAWEQYF	TGCGCCAGCAGCTTGGAGGGGACAGGGGCTGCGTGGGAGCAGTACTTC
17	TRBV5-1	.	TRBD1	TRBJ2-7	CASSLDAGQGAIYEQYF	TGCGCCAGCAGCTTGGACGCGGGACAGGGGGCTATTTACGAGCAGTACTTC
15	TRBV11-2	.	.	TRBJ1-1	CASLDRAGLNTEAFF	TGTGCCAGCCTCGATCGTGCGGGGCTGAACACTGAAGCTTTCTTT
13	TRBV7-3	.	.	TRBJ1-1	CASSFYAGTEAFF	TGTGCCAGCAGCTTTTACGCGGGCACTGAAGCTTTCTTT
13	TRBV18	.	.	TRBJ1-4	CASSRGLEEKLFF	TGTGCCAGCTCTAGAGGGTTGGAAGAAAAACTGTTTTTT
21	TRBV4-1	.	TRBD2	TRBJ2-1	CASSQGRVPPSGGSSYNEQFF	TGCGCCAGCAGCCAAGGGAGAGTGCCCCCTAGCGGGGGGAGCTCCTACAATGAGCAGTTCTTC
18	TRBV7-8	.	.	TRBJ2-7	CASSLAAQADSPAYEQYF	TGTGCCAGCAGCTTAGCAGCGCAGGCGGACTCCCCCGCCTACGAGCAGTACTTC
14	TRBV9	.	.	TRBJ2-1	CASSVGGAYNEQFF	TGTGCCAGCAGCGTAGGTGGAGCCTACAATGAGCAGTTCTTC
18	TRBV19	.	TRBD2	TRBJ2-1	CASSSRASSGAPYNEQFF	TGTGCCAGTAGTAGCCGTGCCTCTAGCGGGGCCCCCTACAATGAGCAGTTCTTC
12	TRBV2	.	.	TRBJ2-1	CASSTGYNEQFF	TGTGCCAGCAGTACGGGCTACAATGAGCAGTTCTTC
14	TRBV6-5	.	TRBD1	TRBJ1-1	CASGLGQRNTEAFF	TGTGCCAGTGGACTGGGACAGAGAAACACTGAAGCTTTCTTT
13	TRBV18	.	.	TRBJ1-4	CASSPLDSEKLFF	TGTGCCAGCTCACCTCTGGACAGTGAAAAACTGTTTTTT
15	TRBV4-1	.	TRBD1	TRBJ2-7	CASSQEQGAPYEQYF	TGCGCCAGCAGCCAGGAGCAGGGGGCCCCCTACGAGCAGTACTTC
15	TRBV7-9	.	.	TRBJ1-5	CASSSSGRGNQPQHF	TGTGCCAGCAGCTCCTCAGGGCGAGGAAATCAGCCCCAGCATTTT
13	TRBV10-3	.	TRBD1	TRBJ1-5	CASRDSLDQPQHF	TGTGCCAGCAGGGACAGCCTTGATCAGCCCCAGCATTTT